The next 12 T cell receptor beta chains were all read from a single sample in a study of blood T cell repertoires in COVID-19. Generated by immunoSEQ multiplex PCR, the TCRdb table keeps only in-frame clones and is missing some. The table has roughly 60,000 clones, approximately 82% seen once. Sequenced: peripheral blood. The receptors shown here come from a man in his fifties or sixties with acute or convalescent COVID-19.

This sequence joins TRBV7-2 and TRBJ2-1, with a tentative D call TRBD2 (6 bases). The ends were cut back, 5 bases at V and 4 bases at J, with 12 bases in the middle. The germline V gene has CDR1 SGHTA and CDR2 FQGNSA. This CDR3 is built from 14 residues. CDR3 in amino acids: CASSPTGSYNEQFF. The CDR3 nucleotides are TGTGCCAGCAGCCCCACCGGGAGTTACAATGAGCAGTTCTTC.

This sequence joins TRBV9 and TRBJ2-7; no reliable D call. The length of the CDR3 is 16 residues. CDR1 is SGDLS, CDR2 YYNGEE, per germline. Between the trimmed V and J ends, which lost 0 bases and 0 bases, there was a span of 13 bases. CDR3 DNA: TGTGCCAGCAGCGTAGCTGTAACAGCTGTCTCCTACGAGCAGTACTTC. Translated: CASSVAVTAVSYEQYF.

The chain joins TRBV9 to TRBJ1-1; 7 bases fit TRBD1. V was pared by 8 bases and J by 0 bases, with 10 bases of the junction left unmatched. This CDR3 has 15 residues. From germline, CDR1 is SGDLS and CDR2 YYNGEE. The DNA of the CDR3 is TGTGCCAGGAGACAGGGAAATGGGATGAACACTGAAGCTTTCTTT. It codes for CARRQGNGMNTEAFF.

The V gene is TRBV7-2, the J gene TRBJ1-2; D is unclear. Germline-derived CDR1 and CDR2 are SGHTA and FQGNSA. Trimming cost V 5 bases and J 7 bases, with 11 bases left between them. The CDR3 totals 12 residues. CDR3 residues: CASSREAAGYTF. DNA for the CDR3: TGTGCCAGCAGCCGCGAAGCGGCTGGCTACACCTTC.

This clone was seen a single time. The J gene is TRBJ2-5, the V gene TRBV7-9; 14 bases are a match to TRBD2. V lost 1 base to trimming and J lost 5 bases; unmatched junction nucleotides: 6. The germline V gene encodes CDR1 SEHNR and CDR2 FQNEAQ (reference sequence). The CDR3 length is 17 residues. CDR3 coding DNA: TGTGCCAGCAGCTTAGGGACTAGCGGGGGGCCCATGGAGACCCAGTACTTC. Amino acids: CASSLGTSGGPMETQYF. The variable domain in full, with the rest retrieved from reference TRBV7-9 and TRBJ2-5, is DTGVSQNPRHKITKRGQNVTFRCDPISEHNRLYWYRQTLGQGPEFLTYFQNEAQLEKSRLLSDRFSAERPKGSFSTLEIQRTEQGDSAMYLCASSLGTSGGPMETQYFGPGTRLLVL.

V gene TRBV2 combines with J gene TRBJ2-3; TRBD2 aligns across 7 bases. This CDR3 has 17 residues. Trimming took 4 bases from V and 2 from J; bases not matched to a gene: 12. Looked up from germline, CDR1 is SNHLY and CDR2 is FYNNEI. The DNA for the CDR3 is TGTGCCAGCAGTGCCGAAATGGCGGGGGTCTTCACAGATACGCAGTATTTT. Amino acid sequence: CASSAEMAGVFTDTQYF.

The V gene is TRBV4-1, the J gene TRBJ1-2, with TRBD1 matching over 8 bases. Germline values: CDR1 MGHRA, CDR2 YSYEKL. V was clipped by 1 base and J by 3 bases; unmatched bases: 4. This CDR3 has 15 residues. CDR3 region: CASSQVPGQDYGYTF. For the CDR3, the DNA is TGCGCCAGCAGCCAAGTGCCGGGACAGGACTATGGCTACACCTTC.

V is TRBV6-4 and J is TRBJ1-2, with D unclear. Trimming pared 2 bases from V and 8 bases from J, leaving 9 bases between. The CDR3 runs 12 residues. Germline CDR1 reads MRHNA; CDR2 reads SNTAGT. CDR3 DNA sequence: TGTGCCAGCAGTGACCCCCAGGAAGGCTACACCTTC. Its translation is CASSDPQEGYTF.

V usage is TRBV11-3 and J usage is TRBJ1-1; no firm D call. CDR3 size: 13 residues. V was shortened by 2 bases and J by 3 bases, with 7 bases between the two germline ends. Looked up from germline, CDR1 is SGHNT and CDR2 is YENEEA. CDR3 nucleotide sequence: TGTGCCAGCAGCTTAAATACGGACACTGAAGCTTTCTTT. Its translation is CASSLNTDTEAFF.

There are a few counts of this clone. The chain employs TRBV2 and TRBJ2-5; D is possibly TRBD1 (6 bases). Germline values: CDR1 SNHLY, CDR2 FYNNEI. This CDR3 region has 16 residues. Trimming stripped 7 bases from V and 4 bases from J, with 22 bases between. The CDR3: CASTLFTGKGVETQYF. The CDR3 coding sequence is TGTGCCAGCACCCTCTTCACGGGGAAGGGGGTAGAGACCCAGTACTTC.

The chain has TRBV5-6 and TRBJ1-2, with a possible D match to TRBD1 (5 bases). Germline CDR1 reads SGHDT; CDR2 reads YYEEEE. This CDR3 is 14 amino acids long. Trimming shortened V by 0 bases and J by 4 bases, and 10 bases separated the two germline ends. The CDR3 loop reads CASSLGQNRYGYTF. CDR3 sequence (DNA): TGTGCCAGCAGCTTGGGACAGAACCGCTATGGCTACACCTTC.

The rearrangement joins TRBV5-6 to TRBJ2-3; a weak D match, TRBD1 (6 bases). V was pared by 1 base and J by 4 bases, with 13 bases between. This CDR3 has 15 amino acids. Germline CDR1 SGHDT, CDR2 YYEEEE. In DNA, the CDR3 is TGTGCCAGCAGCTTGTTGGGACACTTGGCAGATACGCAGTATTTT. Its protein is CASSLLGHLADTQYF.